This TCR beta chain was recorded in a study of cytomegalovirus exposure and HLA in healthy donors. The study, taken as a whole, reports: Cytomegalovirus status was reportedly diagnosed by the classifier with high sensitivity and specificity. Overall, approximately 150 TCR beta chains were annotated as cytomegalovirus-associated.

Germline V gives CDR1 MDHEN, CDR2 SYDVKM. CDR3 length: 17 residues. Germline trimming cut 4 bases from V and 0 bases from J; bases unmatched to any gene: 7. PCR involved 60 Vbeta and 13 Jbeta primers. The data were produced by immunoSEQ multiplex PCR, yet TCRdb's version contains in-frame clones alone and is incomplete. The profile shows about 190,000 clones, roughly 77% of them singletons. The table lists this clone with a few counts. The antigen is undetermined. The source is a man aged 25 to 40 in good health and CMV-seropositive. The V and J genes are TRBV28 and TRBJ1-3; 9 bases are a match to TRBD1. Sequences were obtained from PBMCs. In DNA, the CDR3 is TGTGCCAGCAGTTCCGCCGGGACAGGGCTCTCTGGAAACACCATATATTTT. It yields the protein CASSSAGTGLSGNTIYF.